Below, 23 T cell receptor beta chains from the same sample are listed, as sequenced in a study of T cells after yellow fever vaccination. TCRdb reprocessed the 5' RACE reads with MiXCR, giving one entry per CDR3 protein. The sample carries 150,000 to 200,000 distinct CDR3 sequences, approximately 6.2% recorded once. Sequences were derived from CD4+ T cells sorted from PBMCs, sampled on the day of the first yellow fever vaccination. These receptors all come from a man between 18 and 35 years old who received the YFV17D yellow fever vaccine.

This clonotype was seen many times. The V gene is TRBV20-1, the J gene TRBJ2-4; 9 nucleotides line up with TRBD2. CDR1 and CDR2 from the germline V gene are DFQATT and SNEGSKA (reference sequence). V was pared by 6 bases and J by 3 bases, with 3 bases of the junction left unmatched. This CDR3 is 13 amino acids long. The CDR3 here is CSAAGGLKNIQYF. CDR3 nucleotides: TGCAGTGCGGCGGGGGGGCTCAAAAACATTCAGTACTTC.

This clonotype was seen a few times. The genes are TRBV7-3 and TRBJ2-3; TRBD2 might be the D (6 bases). The CDR3 is made up of 14 amino acids. From germline, CDR1 is SGHTA and CDR2 FQGTGA. The germline V and J ends were trimmed by 4 bases and 3 bases, with 11 bases remaining between them. The CDR3 spells CASSSRGETDTQYF. In nucleotides, the CDR3 is TGTGCCAGCAGCTCCCGCGGGGAGACAGATACGCAGTATTTT.

In its sample, this clonotype was seen many times. The rearrangement joins TRBV5-1 to TRBJ2-1, with 11 positions matching TRBD2. The CDR3 is made up of 18 amino acids. V gave up 0 bases and J gave up 0 bases; unmatched junction bases: 5. Germline assignment: CDR1 SGHRS and CDR2 YFSETQ. In nucleotides, the CDR3 is TGCGCCAGCAGCTTGGGTCTAGCGGGGGGCTTCTCCTACAATGAGCAGTTCTTC. This sequence encodes CASSLGLAGGFSYNEQFF.

This clonotype was observed many times. J is TRBJ2-7 and V is TRBV2; a weak D match, TRBD2 (6 bases). The V gene's germline CDR1 is SNHLY and CDR2 FYNNEI. V lost 11 bases, J lost 0 bases, and 17 bases lay in between. The CDR3 covers 14 residues. The CDR3 region has the DNA TGTGCCGTCCTCAATCCCGGGGGCTCCTACGAGCAGTACTTC. Amino acid sequence: CAVLNPGGSYEQYF.

V usage is TRBV12-5 and J usage is TRBJ2-7; D is perhaps TRBD2 (5 bases). Germline V gene sequence: CDR1 LGHNT, CDR2 FRNRAP. The CDR3 has 13 amino acids. Trimming shortened V by 7 bases and J by 2 bases, and 12 bases separated the two germline ends. CDR3 bases: TGTGCTAGTGCCGCGAGGGAACCCTACGAGCAGTACTTC. It is translated as CASAAREPYEQYF.

This clonotype came up many times. V and J are TRBV20-1 and TRBJ2-2; no clear D. V lost 4 bases and J lost 5, with 5 bases in between. Germline loops: CDR1 DFQATT, CDR2 SNEGSKA (reference sequence). CDR3 length: 11 residues. The CDR3 DNA sequence: TGCAGTGCTACCGAGACCGGGGAGCTGTTTTTT. Translation gives CSATETGELFF.

The chain carries TRBV4-3 and TRBJ2-7, with D possibly matching TRBD2 (5 bases). The CDR3 totals 17 residues. Germline V CDR1 and CDR2: LGHNA, YSLEER. The V and J ends lost 0 bases and 3 bases respectively, with 18 bases between them. DNA of the CDR3: TGCGCCAGCAGCCAAGAGTTTCGGAAGGAGGTAGACTACGAGCAGTACTTC. Protein product: CASSQEFRKEVDYEQYF.

The chain couples TRBV6-5 to TRBJ1-1; D is possibly TRBD1 (6 bases). Trimming stripped 2 bases from V and 0 bases from J, with 13 bases between. Per the germline V gene, CDR1 is MNHEY and CDR2 is SVGAGI. The CDR3 loop spans 16 amino acids. CDR3 amino acids: CASSYLAGTLNTEAFF. DNA of the CDR3: TGTGCCAGCAGTTACCTAGCGGGGACATTGAACACTGAAGCTTTCTTT.

This clonotype was observed at least ten times. The V call is TRBV28, the J call TRBJ2-3; D call uncertain. The length of the CDR3 is 14 residues. V was trimmed by 10 bases and J by 3 bases, leaving 17 bases between them. Germline V gives CDR1 MDHEN, CDR2 SYDVKM. The CDR3 loop is CATNAGGMTDTQYF. The CDR3 DNA is TGTGCCACCAACGCCGGTGGGATGACAGATACGCAGTATTTT.

This clonotype was seen a handful of times. The chain employs TRBV12-3 or TRBV12-4 and TRBJ1-2, with D uncertain. The CDR3 is made up of 12 amino acids. V lost 4 bases to trimming and J lost 5 bases, with 8 bases between them. The DNA for the CDR3 is TGTGCCAGCAGTTCGTCCCGATATGGCTACACCTTC. Translated: CASSSSRYGYTF.

This clonotype was counted many times. The V call is TRBV12-3 or TRBV12-4, the J call TRBJ1-1; 7 bases agree with TRBD1. The V segment lost 8 bases and the J segment 8 bases; nucleotides outside the gene matches: 5. This CDR3 has 11 residues. CDR3 sequence: CASSRDREAFF. The CDR3 DNA is TGTGCCAGCTCAAGGGACAGAGAAGCTTTCTTT.

Many counts were recorded for this clonotype. The rearrangement links TRBV5-1 to TRBJ2-3; the D is unclear. The CDR3 covers 15 residues. Looked up from germline, CDR1 is SGHRS and CDR2 is YFSETQ. The V gene lost 0 bases and the J gene lost 4 bases, with 12 bases spanning the gap. This CDR3 reads CASSLEQAPPDTQYF. The CDR3 DNA is TGCGCCAGCAGCTTGGAGCAGGCGCCCCCAGATACGCAGTATTTT.

This clonotype was recorded at least ten times. The chain recombines TRBV27 with TRBJ2-1; maybe TRBD1 (5 bases). The CDR3 extends over 13 amino acids. The V end was cut by 0 bases, the J end by 9 bases, with 9 bases between. The germline V gene encodes CDR1 MNHEY and CDR2 SMNVEV (reference sequence). In nucleotides, the CDR3 is TGTGCCAGCAGTTTATCGGGGCCCGGTGAGCAGTTCTTC. Translating it yields CASSLSGPGEQFF.

V and J are TRBV7-2 and TRBJ2-7; D possibly corresponds to TRBD2 (6 bases). Trimming stripped 5 bases from V and 3 bases from J, with 20 bases between. The CDR3 sequence is 16 residues long. From germline, CDR1 is SGHTA and CDR2 FQGNSA. The CDR3 DNA reads TGTGCCAGCAGCCCCGGAGGTATTGCGGGGCGCTACGAGCAGTACTTC. Its protein is CASSPGGIAGRYEQYF.

Ten or more counts support this clonotype. The chain links TRBV24-1 to TRBJ2-1; no reliable D call. The germline gives CDR1 KGHDR, CDR2 SFDVKD. Trimming cost V 1 base and J 7 bases, with 10 bases left between them. The CDR3 runs 14 residues. CDR3 in DNA: TGTGCCACCAGTGATTTTCGCCGACCGAATGAGCAGTTCTTC. This gives the protein CATSDFRRPNEQFF.

This clonotype has a count of ten or more. J is TRBJ2-7 and V is TRBV7-2, with D unclear. The germline V gene encodes CDR1 SGHTA and CDR2 FQGNSA. The CDR3 loop spans 11 amino acids. With 4 bases removed from V and 2 bases from J, the gap between germline ends came to 3 bases. The CDR3: CASSSPYEQYF. The CDR3 nucleotides read TGTGCCAGCAGCTCCCCCTACGAGCAGTACTTC.

Ten or more counts support this clonotype. The chain links TRBV12-3 or TRBV12-4 to TRBJ1-2, with D maybe TRBD1 (6 bases). CDR3 size: 14 residues. Trimming removed 5 bases from V and 8 bases from J, with 18 bases in between. CDR3 sequence (DNA): TGTGCCAGCAGTCCGGGGGGTTCCGGGGGCGGCTACACCTTC. Translation gives CASSPGGSGGGYTF.

This sequence joins TRBV7-9 and TRBJ2-1; D is perhaps TRBD1 (5 bases). The CDR3 covers 16 residues. Germline V lookup: CDR1 SEHNR, CDR2 FQNEAQ (reference sequence). The germline V and J ends were trimmed by 0 bases and 8 bases, with 17 bases remaining between them. The CDR3 loop reads CASSLAAAGSLHEQFF. In DNA, the CDR3 is TGTGCCAGCAGCTTAGCGGCGGCAGGGTCTTTGCATGAGCAGTTCTTC. Drawing the rest from reference TRBV7-9 and TRBJ2-1, the complete variable domain is DTGVSQNPRHKITKRGQNVTFRCDPISEHNRLYWYRQTLGQGPEFLTYFQNEAQLEKSRLLSDRFSAERPKGSFSTLEIQRTEQGDSAMYLCASSLAAAGSLHEQFFGPGTRLTVL.

This chain uses TRBV20-1 with TRBJ2-1, with D perhaps matching TRBD2 (6 bases). V shed 7 bases and J shed 2 bases, with 12 bases lying between them. This CDR3 is 13 amino acids long. Germline loops: CDR1 DFQATT, CDR2 SNEGSKA (reference sequence). The CDR3 loop reads CSVPGLTYNEQFF. The CDR3 region has the DNA TGCAGTGTCCCGGGACTCACCTACAATGAGCAGTTCTTC.

This clonotype was counted between two and nine times. In DNA, the CDR3 is TGCAGTGCTGGACAATCCGGCTACACCTTC. The encoded protein is CSAGQSGYTF. The chain carries TRBV20-1 and TRBJ1-2; a weak D match, TRBD1 (5 bases). Germline V lookup: CDR1 DFQATT, CDR2 SNEGSKA (reference sequence). CDR3 length equals 10 residues. The V end lost 5 bases, the J end lost 8 bases, and 9 bases lay between the germline ends.

This clonotype was observed a handful of times. This chain links TRBV7-2 with TRBJ1-1; 7 nucleotides match TRBD1. With 0 bases clipped from V and 5 bases from J, the junction kept 6 bases outside the gene matches. CDR1 and CDR2 from the germline V gene are SGHTA and FQGNSA. CDR3 length: 15 residues. The CDR3 reads CASSLAPGGSTEAFF. In nucleotides, the CDR3 is TGTGCCAGCAGCTTAGCGCCAGGGGGGAGTACTGAAGCTTTCTTT.

In its sample, this clonotype was seen a few times. V usage is TRBV19 and J usage is TRBJ1-6, with D possibly matching TRBD1 (5 bases). V lost 3 bases to trimming and J lost 9 bases, with 9 bases between them. From germline, CDR1 is LNHDA and CDR2 SQIVND (reference sequence). This CDR3 comprises 13 residues. CDR3 nucleotide sequence: TGTGCCAGTAGTATTGGTCAGGGTTCACCCCTCCACTTT. It is translated as CASSIGQGSPLHF. Variable domain in full (rest from reference TRBV19 and TRBJ1-6): DGGITQSPKYLFRKEGQNVTLSCEQNLNHDAMYWYRQDPGQGLRLIYYSQIVNDFQKGDIAEGYSVSREKKESFPLTVTSAQKNPTAFYLCASSIGQGSPLHFGNGTRLTVT.

This clonotype was detected many times. This rearrangement joins TRBV4-3 to TRBJ1-1; D is unclear. The CDR3 is 15 amino acids. V was shortened by 0 bases and J by 1 base, with 9 bases between the two germline ends. CDR1 and CDR2 from the germline V gene are LGHNA and YSLEER. CDR3 sequence: CASSQERQANTEAFF. The CDR3 DNA is TGCGCCAGCAGCCAAGAGAGGCAAGCGAACACTGAAGCTTTCTTT.